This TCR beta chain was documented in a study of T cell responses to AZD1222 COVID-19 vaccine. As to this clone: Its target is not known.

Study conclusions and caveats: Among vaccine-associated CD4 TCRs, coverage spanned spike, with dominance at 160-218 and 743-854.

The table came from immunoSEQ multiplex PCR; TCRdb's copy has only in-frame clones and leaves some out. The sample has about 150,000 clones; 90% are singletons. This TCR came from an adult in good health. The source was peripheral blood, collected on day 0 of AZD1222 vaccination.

The CDR3 loop is CASSVGTGAGNEQFF. For the CDR3, the DNA is TGTGCCAGCAGCGTCGGGACAGGGGCTGGAAATGAGCAGTTCTTC. This sequence joins TRBV11-2 and TRBJ2-1; TRBD1 aligns across 10 bases. Germline V gene sequence: CDR1 SGHAT, CDR2 FQNNGV. Losses at the gene ends were 5 bases for V and 7 bases for J; bases not matched to a gene: 8. The CDR3 length is 15 residues.